This TCR beta chain appears in the sequencing data of a study of human T cells and chemical hapten exposure. V was clipped by 8 bases and J by 6 bases, with 11 bases between them. CDR3 length: 12 residues. Per germline, CDR1 MNHNS and CDR2 SASEGT. This sample's time point: patch test 1, 2 weeks after DPC sensitization. The treatment is: therapeutic diphenylcyclopropenone sensitization with weekly scalp DPC. Sample donors consisted of patients with alopecia, aged 18 to 70 years, who were suitable for DPC. This clonotype was detected a few times. The antigen remains undetermined. Study conclusions and caveats: Among TCRs, those above 1 in 1000 frequency were unaffected by DPC sensitization.

TCRdb analysed the RACE reads with MiXCR anew, one entry per CDR3 protein. The sample contains around 380,000 distinct CDR3 sequences, approximately 5.1% of which appear only once. The chain has TRBV6-1 and TRBJ1-3; the D is unclear. This receptor was identified in a woman between 50 and 59 years old with alopecia areata. Some clones in this sample may be carry-over from other donors' samples. The sequencing used whole blood, collected in connection with sensitization to the hapten diphenylcyclopropenone (DPC). CDR3 sequence (DNA): TGTGCCAGCGGAGGGAGCGAAAACACCATATATTTT. Amino acids: CASGGSENTIYF.